This passage covers 10 T cell receptor beta chains from one sample sequenced in a study of metastatic and nonmetastatic thyroid tumors. TCRdb re-called the PCR reads through MiXCR. The table includes more than 8,000 clones, around 43% detected once. Until they underwent thyroid surgery, no patient had received any treatment. The specimen was tumor tissue. The receptors derive from a male donor with papillary thyroid cancer or a benign thyroid nodule (not recorded which). Some clones in this sample may be carry-over from other donors' samples.

The chain employs TRBV6-9 and TRBJ2-7; 12 nucleotides match TRBD2. V lost 2 bases and J lost 3; bases outside the gene matches: 8. In germline, CDR1 is MNHGY, CDR2 SVAAGI. The CDR3 loop spans 17 amino acids. The CDR3, as DNA: TGTGCCAGCAGTTATCGGACTAGCGGGAAATTAAACTACGAGCAGTACTTC. It is translated as CASSYRTSGKLNYEQYF.

V gene TRBV20-1 combines with J gene TRBJ2-7; D gene unclear. This CDR3 contains 11 residues. Per the germline V gene, CDR1 is DFQATT and CDR2 is SNEGSKA (reference sequence). Between the trimmed V and J ends, which lost 0 bases and 4 bases, there was a span of 4 bases. CDR3 sequence reads: CSARDMYEQYF. The CDR3 DNA reads TGCAGTGCTAGAGATATGTACGAGCAGTACTTC.

This clone was detected once. V is TRBV20-1 and J is TRBJ2-7; D is undetermined. V lost 6 bases to trimming and J lost 0 bases, with 9 bases between them. Germline assignment: CDR1 DFQATT and CDR2 SNEGSKA (reference sequence). The CDR3 is 12 amino acids. CDR3 residues: CSAQSSSYEQYF. In nucleotides, the CDR3 is TGCAGTGCCCAATCGTCCTCCTACGAGCAGTACTTC.

CDR3 amino acids: CASLAGRGESGYTF. The CDR3 DNA reads as TGTGCCAGCCTCGCGGGAAGGGGCGAAAGTGGCTACACCTTC. V usage is TRBV28 and J usage is TRBJ1-2; TRBD1 is a possible D gene (5 bases). Deletions cut 8 bases from V and 7 bases from J, with 20 bases between. CDR3 length equals 14 residues. Germline V gives CDR1 MDHEN, CDR2 SYDVKM.

This clone was counted ten times or more. This sample also contains other DNA sequences that code for the same CDR3. The rearrangement uses TRBV6-1 and TRBJ2-7; 12 nucleotides line up with TRBD2. Germline lookup yields CDR1 MNHNS and CDR2 SASEGT. Losses at the gene ends were 2 bases for V and 3 bases for J; bases not matched to a gene: 5. The CDR3 runs 16 residues. The chain's CDR3 is CASSEIGLAGFYEQYF. CDR3 in DNA: TGTGCCAGCAGTGAAATCGGACTAGCGGGGTTCTACGAGCAGTACTTC.

This chain uses TRBV28 with TRBJ2-2; 11 bases match TRBD2. Looked up from germline, CDR1 is MDHEN and CDR2 is SYDVKM. J gave up 4 bases and V 7 bases, and 8 bases lay outside the gene matches. This CDR3 spans 16 amino acids. The CDR3 DNA sequence: TGTGCCAGCACCCTGACGGGGACTAGCGGCACCGGGGAGCTGTTTTTT. It specifies CASTLTGTSGTGELFF.

This clone was seen many times. The gene calls are TRBV5-4 and TRBJ2-2; D gene ambiguous. CDR1 and CDR2 (germline): SGHNT, YYREEE (reference sequence). Trimming left V 0 bases short and J 4 bases short, with 4 bases between. The CDR3 sequence is 13 residues long. The CDR3 DNA follows: TGTGCCAGCAGCTTGGCTTCCACCGGGGAGCTGTTTTTT. The encoded protein is CASSLASTGELFF.

This clone occurred a few times. This chain uses TRBV12-3 or TRBV12-4 with TRBJ1-2; D uncertain. The CDR3 extends over 13 amino acids. V lost 3 bases, J lost 4 bases, and 9 bases lay in between. CDR3: CASSFQRFYGYTF. The CDR3, as DNA: TGTGCCAGCAGTTTTCAGAGGTTCTATGGCTACACCTTC.

The chain carries TRBV5-6 and TRBJ1-5, with D possibly being TRBD1 (5 bases). Germline CDR1 and CDR2: SGHDT and YYEEEE. Trimming removed 4 bases at V and 3 bases at J, with 14 bases between. The CDR3 extends over 15 amino acids. This CDR3 reads CASSLNDRPNQPQHF. CDR3 nucleotide sequence: TGTGCCAGCAGCCTCAATGACAGACCCAATCAGCCCCAGCATTTT.

This clone is judged medium-sized (0.01 to 0.1%). J is TRBJ1-2 and V is TRBV5-6; D remains ambiguous. This CDR3 region has 18 residues. Germline-derived CDR1 and CDR2 are SGHDT and YYEEEE. Deletions cut 4 bases from V and 0 bases from J, with 22 bases between. The CDR3: CASSPSSFRQAANYGYTF. The CDR3 DNA is TGTGCCAGCAGCCCCTCGTCTTTTCGGCAGGCGGCTAACTATGGCTACACCTTC.